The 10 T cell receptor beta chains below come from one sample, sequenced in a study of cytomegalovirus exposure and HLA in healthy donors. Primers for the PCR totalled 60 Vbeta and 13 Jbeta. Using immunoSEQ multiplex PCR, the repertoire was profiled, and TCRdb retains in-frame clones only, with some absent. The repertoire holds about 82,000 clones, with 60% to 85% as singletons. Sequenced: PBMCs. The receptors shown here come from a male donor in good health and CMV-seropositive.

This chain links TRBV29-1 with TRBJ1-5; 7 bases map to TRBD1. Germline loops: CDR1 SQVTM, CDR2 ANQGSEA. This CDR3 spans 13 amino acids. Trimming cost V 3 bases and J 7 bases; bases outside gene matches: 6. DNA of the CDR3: TGCAGCGTTGATTTAGGGGGCGGCCAGCCCCAGCATTTT. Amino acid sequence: CSVDLGGGQPQHF.

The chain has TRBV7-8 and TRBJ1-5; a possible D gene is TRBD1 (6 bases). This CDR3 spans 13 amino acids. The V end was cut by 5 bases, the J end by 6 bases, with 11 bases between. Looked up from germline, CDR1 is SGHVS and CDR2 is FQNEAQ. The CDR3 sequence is CASSPQGSQPQHF. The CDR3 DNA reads TGTGCCAGCAGCCCGCAGGGGAGTCAGCCCCAGCATTTT.

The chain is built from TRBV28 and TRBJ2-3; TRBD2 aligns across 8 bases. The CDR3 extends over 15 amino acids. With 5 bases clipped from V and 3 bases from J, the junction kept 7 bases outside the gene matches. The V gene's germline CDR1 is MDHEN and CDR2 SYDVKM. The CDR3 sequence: CASSLSGVGTDTQYF. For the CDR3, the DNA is TGTGCCAGCAGTCTTAGCGGGGTTGGTACAGATACGCAGTATTTT. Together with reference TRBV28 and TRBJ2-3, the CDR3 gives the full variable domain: DVKVTQSSRYLVKRTGEKVFLECVQDMDHENMFWYRQDPGLGLRLIYFSYDVKMKEKGDIPEGYSVSREKKERFSLILESASTNQTSMYLCASSLSGVGTDTQYFGPGTRLTVL.

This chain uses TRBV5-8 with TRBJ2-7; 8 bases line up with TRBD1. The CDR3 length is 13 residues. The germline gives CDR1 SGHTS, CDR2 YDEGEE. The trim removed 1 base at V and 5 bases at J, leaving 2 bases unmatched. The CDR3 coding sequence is TGTGCCAGCAGCTTGAGGACAGGGAACGAGCAGTACTTC. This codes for CASSLRTGNEQYF.

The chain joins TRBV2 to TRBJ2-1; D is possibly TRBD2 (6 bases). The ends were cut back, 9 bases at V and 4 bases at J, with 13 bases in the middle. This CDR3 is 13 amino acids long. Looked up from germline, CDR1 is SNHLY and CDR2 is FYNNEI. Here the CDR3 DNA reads TGTGCCAGTGGGGAGGCCGGGTACAATGAGCAGTTCTTC. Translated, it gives CASGEAGYNEQFF.

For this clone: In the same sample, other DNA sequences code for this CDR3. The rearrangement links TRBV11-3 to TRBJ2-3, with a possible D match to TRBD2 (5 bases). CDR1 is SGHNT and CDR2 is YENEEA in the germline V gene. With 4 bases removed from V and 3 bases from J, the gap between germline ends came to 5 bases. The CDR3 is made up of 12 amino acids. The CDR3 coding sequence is TGTGCCAGCAGCTCGGGGACAGATACGCAGTATTTT. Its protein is CASSSGTDTQYF.

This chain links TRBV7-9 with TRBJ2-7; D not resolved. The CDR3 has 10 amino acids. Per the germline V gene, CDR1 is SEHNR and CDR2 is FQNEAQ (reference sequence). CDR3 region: CTVGAYEQYF. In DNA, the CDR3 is TGTACGGTTGGTGCATACGAGCAGTACTTC.

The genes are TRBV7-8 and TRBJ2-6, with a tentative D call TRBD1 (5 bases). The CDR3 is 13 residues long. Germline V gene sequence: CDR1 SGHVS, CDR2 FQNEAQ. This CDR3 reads CAATGAGANVLTF. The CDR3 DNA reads TGTGCAGCTACAGGTGCTGGGGCCAACGTCCTGACTTTC.

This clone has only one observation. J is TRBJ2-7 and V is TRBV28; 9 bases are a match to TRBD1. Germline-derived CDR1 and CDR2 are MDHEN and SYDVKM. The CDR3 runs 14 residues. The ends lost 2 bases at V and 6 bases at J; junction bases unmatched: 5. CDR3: CASSLGTGLFEQYF. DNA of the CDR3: TGTGCCAGCAGTTTAGGGACAGGGTTATTCGAGCAGTACTTC. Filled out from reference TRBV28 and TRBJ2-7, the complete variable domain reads DVKVTQSSRYLVKRTGEKVFLECVQDMDHENMFWYRQDPGLGLRLIYFSYDVKMKEKGDIPEGYSVSREKKERFSLILESASTNQTSMYLCASSLGTGLFEQYFGPGTRLTVT.

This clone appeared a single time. The CDR3 loop is CASSLKSGGRRETQYF. The CDR3 coding sequence is TGTGCCAGCAGCTTAAAAAGCGGGGGGCGCCGGGAGACCCAGTACTTC. The chain links TRBV7-2 to TRBJ2-5; 9 bases align to TRBD2. The CDR3 extends over 16 amino acids. J was trimmed by 5 bases and V by 2 bases; bases with no gene match: 9. Germline V lookup: CDR1 SGHTA, CDR2 FQGNSA.